This T cell receptor beta chain stems from a study of blood T cell repertoires in COVID-19. About the study: T cells, B-cell-depleted T cells, or PBMCs provided the cDNA or gDNA that served as material.

This CDR3 contains 11 residues. With 6 bases removed from V and 4 bases from J, the gap between germline ends came to 8 bases. Germline values: CDR1 GTSNPN, CDR2 SVGIG (reference sequence). As originally analysed: Amplification from reference gene primers served as the basis for estimated nucleated cell counts. The repertoire was sequenced with immunoSEQ multiplex PCR; TCRdb's copy has only in-frame clones and lacks some. V and J calls and clone size are those listed in that table; D and trimming were worked out from the DNA. Of about 260,000 clones listed, 86% were seen once; the top ten hold about 9.8%.

V usage is TRBV30 and J usage is TRBJ2-3; the D is unclear. The sample taken for sequencing was peripheral blood. The receptor was derived from a man aged 35-49 years who had recovered from COVID-19. This CDR3 reads CACLLSDTQYF. The CDR3 region has the DNA TGTGCCTGCCTACTGTCAGATACGCAGTATTTT.